This T cell receptor beta chain comes out of a study of blood T cell repertoires in COVID-19. Profiled with immunoSEQ multiplex PCR; TCRdb holds only in-frame clones, not every one. This sample has under 300,000 clones; more than 75% occur once, and the top ten carry 6% to 9%. Sequences were obtained from peripheral blood. The receptor's source is a woman in her sixties or seventies with active or convalescent COVID-19.

CDR3 loop: CASSSDTSYGYTF. CDR3 in DNA: TGTGCCAGCAGTTCTGACACTTCCTATGGCTACACCTTC. V and J are TRBV6-6 and TRBJ1-2; no clear D. Germline CDR1 reads MNHNY; CDR2 reads SVGAGI (reference sequence). With 4 bases removed from V and 4 bases from J, the gap between germline ends came to 10 bases. CDR3 size: 13 residues.